These T cell receptor beta chains were read from a single sample in a study of control samples from healthy donors and cancer patients. Produced via immunoSEQ multiplex PCR; TCRdb's table is partial and in-frame only. This repertoire shows over 150,000 clones, approximately 94% found once; its top ten account for 5.5% to 6%. The sequenced sample was blood. Every receptor here comes from a man aged 40-49 years in good health. Both conserved end residues are part of each CDR3. A D gene is named only where the DNA matches it firmly. Not every row has a clone size; where given, it reads once, few, many or a size class.

clone size: -
J gene: TRBJ1-2
V gene: TRBV27
D gene: TRBD1
CDR3 protein: CASSPRGQGGYGYTF
CDR3 DNA: TGTGCCAGCAGTCCCCGGGGACAGGGCGGCTATGGCTACACCTTC

clone size: -
J gene: TRBJ2-2
V gene: TRBV11-2
D gene: -
CDR3 protein: CASSLRWNGELFF
CDR3 DNA: TGTGCCAGCAGCTTAAGGTGGAACGGGGAGCTGTTTTTT

clone size: -
J gene: TRBJ2-3
V gene: TRBV5-1
D gene: TRBD2
CDR3 protein: CASSFAAGGSDTQYF
CDR3 DNA: TGCGCCAGCAGCTTCGCAGCGGGGGGTTCAGATACGCAGTATTTT

clone size: -
J gene: TRBJ1-2
V gene: TRBV12-3/TRBV12-4
D gene: -
CDR3 protein: CASSLQGAGGYTF
CDR3 DNA: TGTGCCAGCAGTCTCCAGGGTGCGGGCGGCTACACCTTC

clone size: once
J gene: TRBJ1-1
V gene: TRBV7-2
D gene: -
CDR3 protein: CASSPATPAAEAFF
CDR3 DNA: TGTGCCAGCAGCCCCGCAACACCGGCAGCTGAAGCTTTCTTT

clone size: -
J gene: TRBJ1-2
V gene: TRBV7-9
D gene: -
CDR3 protein: CASSLGAQGRGYTF
CDR3 DNA: TGTGCCAGCAGCTTAGGCGCGCAGGGTCGGGGCTACACCTTC

clone size: -
J gene: TRBJ2-1
V gene: TRBV27
D gene: -
CDR3 protein: CASSGNRGGFYNEQFF
CDR3 DNA: TGTGCCAGCAGTGGAAACAGGGGGGGGTTCTACAATGAGCAGTTCTTC

clone size: -
J gene: TRBJ1-6
V gene: TRBV13
D gene: TRBD1
CDR3 protein: CASSLSGGDNSPLHF
CDR3 DNA: TGTGCCAGCAGCTTGTCAGGGGGGGATAATTCACCCCTCCACTTT

clone size: -
J gene: TRBJ2-4
V gene: TRBV6-1
D gene: -
CDR3 protein: CASSEARWRGSRNIQYF
CDR3 DNA: TGTGCCAGCAGTGAAGCGAGGTGGAGGGGGTCGAGAAACATTCAGTACTTC

clone size: -
J gene: TRBJ1-6
V gene: TRBV3-1/TRBV3-2
D gene: -
CDR3 protein: CASSGHGITGSPLHF
CDR3 DNA: TGTGCCAGCAGCGGACACGGGATAACGGGTTCACCCCTCCACTTT

clone size: -
J gene: TRBJ1-2
V gene: TRBV9
D gene: TRBD1
CDR3 protein: CASSVAPGQAYGYTF
CDR3 DNA: TGTGCCAGCAGCGTAGCTCCGGGACAGGCCTATGGCTACACCTTC

clone size: -
J gene: TRBJ2-1
V gene: TRBV9
D gene: TRBD2
CDR3 protein: CASSGGGLAVNNEQFF
CDR3 DNA: TGTGCCAGCAGCGGAGGGGGACTAGCGGTTAACAATGAGCAGTTCTTC

clone size: -
J gene: TRBJ1-5
V gene: TRBV19
D gene: -
CDR3 protein: CASSGKTGLNQPQHF
CDR3 DNA: TGTGCCAGTAGTGGGAAAACAGGTCTCAATCAGCCCCAGCATTTT

clone size: -
J gene: TRBJ2-7
V gene: TRBV24-1
D gene: -
CDR3 protein: CATSDPEKVWYF
CDR3 DNA: TGTGCCACCAGTGATCCTGAGAAGGTATGGTACTTC

clone size: once
J gene: TRBJ2-7
V gene: TRBV12-3/TRBV12-4
D gene: -
CDR3 protein: CASSDSSPYEQYF
CDR3 DNA: TGTGCCAGCAGCGACTCGAGTCCCTACGAGCAGTACTTC

clone size: -
J gene: TRBJ1-6
V gene: TRBV19
D gene: TRBD1
CDR3 protein: CASRQGGANSPLHF
CDR3 DNA: TGTGCCAGTAGACAAGGGGGCGCGAATTCACCCCTCCACTTT

clone size: -
J gene: TRBJ1-2
V gene: TRBV24-1
D gene: -
CDR3 protein: CATSDFASGYTF
CDR3 DNA: TGTGCCACCAGTGATTTTGCTAGTGGCTACACCTTC

clone size: -
J gene: TRBJ1-1
V gene: TRBV19
D gene: TRBD1
CDR3 protein: CASSRDRQNTEAFF
CDR3 DNA: TGTGCCAGCTCTCGGGACAGGCAAAACACTGAAGCTTTCTTT

clone size: -
J gene: TRBJ2-7
V gene: TRBV7-9
D gene: TRBD1
CDR3 protein: CASSHDRAPYEQYF
CDR3 DNA: TGTGCCAGCAGCCACGACAGGGCCCCCTACGAGCAGTACTTC

clone size: -
J gene: TRBJ1-1
V gene: TRBV29-1
D gene: TRBD1
CDR3 protein: CSVETGVNTEAFF
CDR3 DNA: TGCAGCGTTGAGACAGGGGTCAACACTGAAGCTTTCTTT

clone size: -
J gene: TRBJ1-2
V gene: TRBV9
D gene: -
CDR3 protein: CASVSGGGGYTF
CDR3 DNA: TGTGCCAGCGTATCGGGCGGCGGTGGCTACACCTTC